These 18 T cell receptor beta chains came from one sample sequenced in a study of regulatory T cells in long-lasting Graves disease. To make TCR beta libraries, researchers used iRepertoire HTBI primers and Arm-PCR of CDR3 regions. TCRdb independently ran MiXCR on the multiplex PCR reads; one entry per CDR3 protein. The table includes about 220,000 distinct CDR3 sequences, roughly a fifth detected once. As for time point: newly diagnosed GD, antithyroid drugs for less than 3 months. PBMCs were the source of the RNA used for TCR sequencing. These records were also assigned to another study, of T cells in Graves' hyperthyroidism and ophthalmopathy.

The material was peripheral blood mononuclear cells (PBMCs), obtained at new diagnosis, from a patient treated with antithyroid drugs. Receptors were obtained from a woman aged 30 to 39 with Graves disease.

The V call is TRBV12-3 or TRBV12-4, the J call TRBJ2-3; 8 nucleotides line up with TRBD2. CDR3 length equals 14 residues. The ends lost 2 bases at V and 3 bases at J; junction bases unmatched: 1. The CDR3 is CASSLKRETDTQYF. The CDR3 DNA reads TGTGCCAGCAGTTTAAAGCGGGAGACAGATACGCAGTATTTT.

Many counts were recorded for this clonotype. The chain uses TRBV30 and TRBJ1-3, with 8 positions matching TRBD1. The CDR3 is 15 residues long. J lost 0 bases, V lost 3 bases, and 4 bases had no gene match. Germline CDR1 GTSNPN, CDR2 SVGIG (reference sequence). The CDR3 spells CAWRDRASSGNTIYF. In DNA form, the CDR3 reads TGTGCCTGGAGGGACAGGGCCAGCTCTGGAAACACCATATATTTT.

This clonotype was found many times. The genes are TRBV19 and TRBJ1-4, with TRBD1 identical over 8 bases. J gave up 3 bases and V 7 bases, and 4 bases lay outside the gene matches. The CDR3 spans 14 residues. The V gene's germline CDR1 is LNHDA and CDR2 SQIVND (reference sequence). The CDR3 sequence is CASNGGQANEKLFF. In nucleotides, the CDR3 is TGTGCCAGTAACGGGGGACAGGCTAATGAAAAACTGTTTTTT.

V usage is TRBV18 and J usage is TRBJ2-3; D is undetermined. Germline assignment: CDR1 KGHSH and CDR2 LQKENI. This CDR3 contains 16 residues. V was trimmed by 1 base and J by 1 base, leaving 12 bases between them. CDR3 bases: TGTGCCAGCTCACCACTTTCTGGGCAGGGCACAGATACGCAGTATTTT. Amino acid sequence: CASSPLSGQGTDTQYF.

This clonotype was counted at least ten times. V and J are TRBV4-1 and TRBJ1-1, with a weak D call TRBD1 (6 bases). Germline CDR1 and CDR2: MGHRA and YSYEKL. V shed 4 bases and J shed 4 bases, with 16 bases lying between them. This CDR3 has 15 amino acids. DNA for the CDR3: TGCGCCAGCAGCCGGGTTCCAGGGGAGGCCACTGAAGCTTTCTTT. This translates into CASSRVPGEATEAFF.

The rearrangement links TRBV28 to TRBJ2-3; TRBD1 aligns across 8 bases. Germline V lookup: CDR1 MDHEN, CDR2 SYDVKM. The CDR3 loop spans 13 amino acids. Trimming removed 6 bases from V and 8 bases from J; junction bases left unmatched: 7. CDR3 coding DNA: TGTGCCAGCAGCCCGGGACAGGATCCTACGCAGTATTTT. This translates into CASSPGQDPTQYF.

This rearrangement joins TRBV18 to TRBJ1-3; D gene ambiguous. The CDR3 spans 15 residues. CDR1 is KGHSH, CDR2 LQKENI, per germline. V was cut by 2 bases and J by 0 bases, with 8 bases left in between. Here the CDR3 reads CASSPLGDSGNTIYF. The CDR3 DNA reads TGTGCCAGCTCACCATTGGGAGACTCTGGAAACACCATATATTTT.

The chain links TRBV27 to TRBJ2-7, with TRBD2 matching over 8 bases. V gave up 6 bases and J gave up 6 bases; unmatched junction bases: 7. The CDR3 spans 13 residues. Per germline, CDR1 MNHEY and CDR2 SMNVEV (reference sequence). CDR3 coding DNA: TGTGCCAGCAGGTCCGGGACTAGTCCCGAGCAGTACTTC. Its translation is CASRSGTSPEQYF.

The genes are TRBV5-1 and TRBJ2-3; no reliable D call. This CDR3 comprises 13 residues. V was pared by 0 bases and J by 2 bases, with 4 bases between. Germline CDR1 and CDR2: SGHRS and YFSETQ. The CDR3 DNA sequence: TGCGCCAGCAGCTTGGATGCCACAGATACGCAGTATTTT. It is translated as CASSLDATDTQYF. Together with reference TRBV5-1 and TRBJ2-3, the CDR3 gives the full variable domain: KAGVTQTPRYLIKTRGQQVTLSCSPISGHRSVSWYQQTPGQGLQFLFEYFSETQRNKGNFPGRFSGRQFSNSRSEMNVSTLELGDSALYLCASSLDATDTQYFGPGTRLTVL.

The CDR3: CASGGGAAAAFF. DNA of the CDR3: TGTGCCAGCGGGGGGGGGGCGGCGGCAGCTTTCTTT. This sequence joins TRBV3-1 and TRBJ1-1; TRBD1 is a possible D gene (6 bases). This CDR3 comprises 12 residues. V was shortened by 8 bases and J by 10 bases, with 17 bases between the two germline ends. Germline loops: CDR1 LGHDT, CDR2 YNNKEL (reference sequence).

The rearrangement links TRBV13 to TRBJ2-2; TRBD1 or TRBD2 may be the D gene (5 bases each). The CDR3 contains 16 residues. CDR1 and CDR2 (germline): PRHDT, FYEKMQ (reference sequence). The V and J ends lost 5 bases and 7 bases respectively, with 20 bases between them. The CDR3 DNA reads as TGTGCCAGCAGCCCTAATATGTGGGGGAGAGGCGGGGAGCTGTTTTTT. Its translation is CASSPNMWGRGGELFF.

This clonotype was seen repeatedly, ten times or more. The chain employs TRBV27 and TRBJ1-2, with D possibly being TRBD1 (6 bases). The CDR3 runs to 14 residues. The germline V gene encodes CDR1 MNHEY and CDR2 SMNVEV (reference sequence). The ends were cut back, 0 bases at V and 5 bases at J, with 10 bases in the middle. CDR3 in amino acids: CASSLSGGRYGYTF. In DNA, the CDR3 is TGTGCCAGCAGTTTATCAGGGGGTAGATATGGCTACACCTTC.

This clonotype appeared many times. CDR3 nucleotides: TGTGCCAGCAGTGATTTCCTAGGTGACGGCAATCAGCCCCAGCATTTT. Translation gives CASSDFLGDGNQPQHF. The rearrangement uses TRBV6-1 and TRBJ1-5; unclear D gene. V was shortened by 3 bases and J by 2 bases, with 14 bases between the two germline ends. CDR1 and CDR2 (germline): MNHNS, SASEGT. There are 16 residues in the CDR3.

In regard to this clonotype: One end of the junction fails to match germline, which may point to a read error. V and J are TRBV7-8 and TRBJ1-1; D unresolved. The CDR3 consists of 15 residues. The germline gives CDR1 SGHVS, CDR2 FQNEAQ. The CDR3 bases are TGTGCCAGCAGCTCCCAACGATTCATGAACTCTGAAGCTTTCTTT. Protein: CASSSQRFMNSEAFF.

This clonotype was found many times. The rearrangement uses TRBV7-2 and TRBJ2-1, with D tentatively TRBD1 (6 bases). CDR1 and CDR2 (germline): SGHTA, FQGNSA. CDR3 length: 15 residues. V lost 5 bases, J lost 0 bases, and 11 bases lay in between. The CDR3 region has the DNA TGTGCCAGCAGCCCTAACAGGGCCTCCTACAATGAGCAGTTCTTC. The encoded protein is CASSPNRASYNEQFF.

This clonotype was counted at least ten times. The chain combines TRBV6-1 with TRBJ1-3; TRBD1 matches at 7 bases. Germline V CDR1 and CDR2: MNHNS, SASEGT. CDR3 length: 14 residues. V was pared by 6 bases and J by 6 bases, with 8 bases of the junction left unmatched. DNA of the CDR3: TGTGCCAGCAGCCAGGGACAGCAAGAAAACACCATATATTTT. Translating it yields CASSQGQQENTIYF.

This clonotype was seen repeatedly, ten times or more. The V gene is TRBV28, the J gene TRBJ2-7; 7 bases fit TRBD1. Germline V gene data show CDR1 as MDHEN and CDR2 as SYDVKM. CDR3 length: 15 residues. The trim removed 6 bases at V and 2 bases at J, leaving 10 bases unmatched. CDR3 bases: TGTGCCAGCAGCCGTACCGGGACAGTTACCTACGAGCAGTACTTC. Translating gives CASSRTGTVTYEQYF.

This clonotype was picked up many times. Written as DNA, the CDR3 is TGTGCCAGCTCTATGGGGATTGCCATCTACAATGAGCAGTTCTTC. It encodes CASSMGIAIYNEQFF. The chain is built from TRBV6-1 and TRBJ2-1; D is unclear. Germline V lookup: CDR1 MNHNS, CDR2 SASEGT. The germline V and J ends were trimmed by 8 bases and 3 bases, with 17 bases remaining between them. This CDR3 is built from 15 residues.